The 24 T cell receptor beta chains listed next were all sequenced from one sample in a study of T-cell memory formation after mild COVID-19. TCRdb recomputed calls from the 5' RACE reads with MiXCR, one row per CDR3 protein. The table includes 280,000 or so distinct CDR3 sequences, approximately 8.4% detected once. Sequencing used PBMCs or a T cell subset sorted from them (not recorded which). The receptors originated from a man younger than 35 who had mild COVID-19 (a few samples of this study predate the infection). Cell type and time point are not known.

This rearrangement joins TRBV5-4 to TRBJ2-3; 11 bases are shared with TRBD1. Germline CDR1 and CDR2: SGHNT and YYREEE (reference sequence). CDR3 size: 12 residues. Trimming took 4 bases from V and 14 from J; bases not matched to a gene: 6. This CDR3 reads CASSVDRGHGYF. CDR3 DNA: TGTGCCAGCAGCGTGGACAGGGGGCACGGGTATTTT.

This clonotype occurred a few times. This chain connects TRBV5-1 to TRBJ1-1; no firm D call. The CDR3 extends over 16 amino acids. Trimming removed 0 bases at V and 1 base at J, with 13 bases between. Germline V gene sequence: CDR1 SGHRS, CDR2 YFSETQ. The CDR3 loop is CASSLAASRENTEAFF. The CDR3 nucleotides are TGCGCCAGCAGCTTGGCCGCATCGCGGGAGAACACTGAAGCTTTCTTT.

This clonotype has a handful of counts. The chain joins TRBV12-3 or TRBV12-4 to TRBJ1-6; TRBD1 is a possible D gene (5 bases). The CDR3 is 15 amino acids. Deletions cut 6 bases from V and 0 bases from J, with 9 bases between. CDR3 sequence: CASRPGSSYNSPLHF. In DNA, the CDR3 is TGTGCCAGCAGACCAGGGAGCTCCTATAATTCACCCCTCCACTTT.

This chain connects TRBV20-1 to TRBJ1-5; D is perhaps TRBD1 (5 bases). V gave up 0 bases and J gave up 0 bases, with 9 bases separating them. Germline loops: CDR1 DFQATT, CDR2 SNEGSKA (reference sequence). The CDR3 totals 15 residues. CDR3 sequence: CSARERQYSNQPQHF. CDR3 nucleotide sequence: TGCAGTGCTAGAGAGCGACAGTATAGCAATCAGCCCCAGCATTTT.

This clonotype was seen more than once but under ten times. The chain uses TRBV15 and TRBJ2-3; 9 nucleotides align to TRBD2. Per the germline V gene, CDR1 is LNHNV and CDR2 is YYDKDF (reference sequence). CDR3 length: 15 amino acids. V dropped 2 bases and J dropped 4; count of bases not matched to a gene: 4. In DNA, the CDR3 is TGTGCCACCAGCAGAAAGGGGACTAGCCCAGATACGCAGTATTTT. It encodes CATSRKGTSPDTQYF.

Many counts were recorded for this clonotype. The chain couples TRBV5-1 to TRBJ2-7, with 8 bases that match TRBD2. Germline lookup yields CDR1 SGHRS and CDR2 YFSETQ. V shed 0 bases and J 5 bases; nucleotides not matched to a gene: 1. This CDR3 has 13 amino acids. CDR3 in amino acids: CASSLVGGDEQYV. The CDR3 nucleotides read TGCGCCAGCAGCTTGGTCGGGGGGGACGAGCAGTACGTC.

Only a few counts were recorded for this clonotype. This chain joins TRBV20-1 and TRBJ2-3, with 8 positions matching TRBD2. The CDR3 runs to 13 residues. With 5 bases clipped from V and 4 bases from J, the junction kept 5 bases outside the gene matches. Germline V lookup: CDR1 DFQATT, CDR2 SNEGSKA (reference sequence). The CDR3 here is CSALAGGSDTQYF. The CDR3 DNA follows: TGCAGTGCTCTGGCGGGGGGCTCAGATACGCAGTATTTT.

This clonotype has ten or more counts. The genes are TRBV5-1 and TRBJ2-7, with 11 bases that match TRBD1. The CDR3 runs to 14 residues. V shed 4 bases and J 3 bases; nucleotides not matched to a gene: 3. Germline assignment: CDR1 SGHRS and CDR2 YFSETQ. For the CDR3, the DNA is TGCGCCAGCAGCGCCGGGACAGGGGGCTACGAGCAGTACTTC. It yields the protein CASSAGTGGYEQYF.

The chain is built from TRBV4-2 and TRBJ2-1; D gene ambiguous. The germline V gene has CDR1 LGHNA and CDR2 YNFKEQ. CDR3 size: 14 residues. V was pared by 0 bases and J by 8 bases, with 11 bases between. The CDR3 coding sequence is TGTGCCAGCAGCCAAGAAGGTGTCCTCCATGAGCAGTTCTTC. Its translation is CASSQEGVLHEQFF.

This clonotype has a handful of counts. V usage is TRBV7-6 and J usage is TRBJ1-1, with TRBD1 as a possible D gene (6 bases). Germline CDR1 reads SGHVS; CDR2 reads FNYEAQ. Trimming shortened V by 5 bases and J by 2 bases, and 15 bases separated the two germline ends. CDR3 length: 15 residues. CDR3 in DNA: TGTGCCAGCAGCCATGGGGGCTCCCCAAACACTGAAGCTTTCTTT. Protein sequence: CASSHGGSPNTEAFF.

This chain connects TRBV7-2 to TRBJ2-7; 11 bases align to TRBD2. J gave up 3 bases and V 5 bases, and 9 bases lay outside the gene matches. The germline V gene encodes CDR1 SGHTA and CDR2 FQGNSA. CDR3 length: 16 amino acids. CDR3 sequence: CASSVTSGSPFYEQYF. The CDR3 coding sequence is TGTGCCAGCAGCGTCACTAGCGGGAGCCCTTTCTACGAGCAGTACTTC. The full variable domain, with the rest looked up from reference TRBV7-2 and TRBJ2-7, is GAGVSQSPSNKVTEKGKDVELRCDPISGHTALYWYRQSLGQGLEFLIYFQGNSAPDKSGLPSDRFSAERTGGSVSTLTIQRTQQEDSAVYLCASSVTSGSPFYEQYFGPGTRLTVT.

This clonotype occurred a few times. CDR3 amino acids: CASSLVTEAFF. Here the CDR3 DNA reads TGTGCCAGCAGCTTGGTAACTGAAGCTTTCTTT. This chain uses TRBV7-9 with TRBJ1-1, with D hard to call. Germline V gene lookup returns CDR1 SEHNR and CDR2 FQNEAQ (reference sequence). With 3 bases removed from V and 5 bases from J, the gap between germline ends came to 4 bases. CDR3 size: 11 residues. The full variable domain, with the rest looked up from reference TRBV7-9 and TRBJ1-1, is DTGVSQNPRHKITKRGQNVTFRCDPISEHNRLYWYRQTLGQGPEFLTYFQNEAQLEKSRLLSDRFSAERPKGSFSTLEIQRTEQGDSAMYLCASSLVTEAFFGQGTRLTVV.

This chain uses TRBV7-2 with TRBJ2-3; D remains ambiguous. V was shortened by 2 bases and J by 5 bases, with 8 bases between the two germline ends. This CDR3 region has 13 residues. Germline-derived CDR1 and CDR2 are SGHTA and FQGNSA. The CDR3 DNA reads TGTGCCAGCAGCTTAAGTCAGCTAGATACGCAGTATTTT. Translating it yields CASSLSQLDTQYF. Looking up the rest from reference TRBV7-2 and TRBJ2-3 gives the full variable domain: GAGVSQSPSNKVTEKGKDVELRCDPISGHTALYWYRQSLGQGLEFLIYFQGNSAPDKSGLPSDRFSAERTGGSVSTLTIQRTQQEDSAVYLCASSLSQLDTQYFGPGTRLTVL.

This clonotype occurred a few times. The chain uses TRBV3-2 and TRBJ2-7; the D call TRBD1 from the table was never checked on the DNA. TRBV3-2 is labeled a pseudogene. There are 16 residues in the CDR3. The CDR3: CASSHLRGTVPYEQYF. In DNA form, the CDR3 reads TGTGCCAGCAGCCACCTAAGGGGGACCGTCCCCTACGAGCAGTACTTC.

CDR3 residues: CASSPYVDTQYF. The CDR3 DNA is TGTGCCAGCTCACCATACGTAGATACGCAGTATTTT. The chain recombines TRBV18 with TRBJ2-3, with unresolved D. Trimming removed 2 bases at V and 5 bases at J, with 5 bases between. Germline V CDR1 and CDR2: KGHSH, LQKENI. The CDR3 runs 12 residues.

The chain combines TRBV18 with TRBJ1-2; 7 positions match TRBD1. CDR3 length equals 15 residues. V was clipped by 2 bases and J by 3 bases; unmatched bases: 6. Germline V gene data show CDR1 as KGHSH and CDR2 as LQKENI. CDR3 protein: CASSPTQGQYYGYTF. In nucleotides, the CDR3 is TGTGCCAGCTCACCAACACAGGGACAGTACTATGGCTACACCTTC.

This clonotype was observed a handful of times. The gene calls are TRBV5-5 and TRBJ2-7; 7 bases agree with TRBD1. CDR3 length: 13 residues. Trimming at V came to 3 bases and at J to 3 bases, leaving 3 bases not matched to a gene. Germline lookup yields CDR1 SGHKS and CDR2 YYEKEE (reference sequence). CDR3 coding DNA: TGTGCCAGCAGCTCGCCAGGGGGCTACGAGCAGTACTTC. The encoded protein is CASSSPGGYEQYF.

This clonotype was seen only a few times. V gene TRBV7-2 combines with J gene TRBJ2-6; D gene uncertain. Germline CDR1 reads SGHTA; CDR2 reads FQGNSA. This CDR3 spans 17 amino acids. Trimming cost V 3 bases and J 0 bases, with 12 bases left between them. The CDR3 sequence: CASSFGRITSGANVLTF. The CDR3 DNA is TGTGCCAGCAGCTTCGGCAGGATCACCTCTGGGGCCAACGTCCTGACTTTC.

The chain's CDR3 is CASQGTGVYGYTF. The CDR3 coding sequence is TGTGCCAGCCAGGGGACAGGGGTCTATGGCTACACCTTC. The chain links TRBV18 to TRBJ1-2, with TRBD1 identical over 10 bases. CDR3 length equals 13 residues. Trimming removed 8 bases from V and 4 bases from J; junction bases left unmatched: 4. The germline V gene has CDR1 KGHSH and CDR2 LQKENI.

The chain combines TRBV12-3 or TRBV12-4 with TRBJ1-4; D remains unclear. The CDR3 has 13 amino acids. V lost 4 bases and J 4 bases, leaving 7 bases between the germline ends. CDR3 bases: TGTGCCAGCAGTTCGGGATATAATGAAAAACTGTTTTTT. It translates to CASSSGYNEKLFF.

J is TRBJ2-5 and V is TRBV4-1; D uncertain. Germline V gives CDR1 MGHRA, CDR2 YSYEKL. The length of the CDR3 is 11 residues. Between the trimmed V and J ends, which lost 0 bases and 13 bases, there was a span of 9 bases. The CDR3 nucleotides are TGCGCCAGCAGCCAAGAGGGGTCGGTGTACTTC. Translating gives CASSQEGSVYF.

The chain links TRBV5-1 to TRBJ1-2; TRBD1 is a possible D gene (6 bases). Germline V gene data show CDR1 as SGHRS and CDR2 as YFSETQ. With 0 bases removed from V and 3 bases from J, the gap between germline ends came to 6 bases. CDR3 size: 13 residues. The CDR3, as DNA: TGCGCCAGCAGCTTGGCAGGGGACTATGGCTACACCTTC. As protein: CASSLAGDYGYTF. Full variable domain (outside the CDR3, taken from reference TRBV5-1 and TRBJ1-2): KAGVTQTPRYLIKTRGQQVTLSCSPISGHRSVSWYQQTPGQGLQFLFEYFSETQRNKGNFPGRFSGRQFSNSRSEMNVSTLELGDSALYLCASSLAGDYGYTFGSGTRLTVV.

This clonotype turned up a few times. The CDR3 coding sequence is TGCGCCAGCAGCCCAGGACTTGGGAGTCGGACTGAAGCTTTCTTT. Translating it yields CASSPGLGSRTEAFF. This chain uses TRBV5-1 with TRBJ1-1, with no clear D. The germline gives CDR1 SGHRS, CDR2 YFSETQ. V was shortened by 4 bases and J by 5 bases, with 18 bases between the two germline ends. This CDR3 region has 15 residues.

This clonotype was observed a few times. The V and J genes are TRBV7-2 and TRBJ2-1; 9 nucleotides agree with TRBD1. J lost 8 bases, V lost 1 base, and 12 bases had no gene match. The germline V gene encodes CDR1 SGHTA and CDR2 FQGNSA. The CDR3 is 17 residues long. CDR3 loop: CASSLGTGATGLDEQFF. DNA of the CDR3: TGTGCCAGCAGCTTAGGGACAGGGGCAACGGGGTTGGATGAGCAGTTCTTC.